The next 6 T cell receptor beta chains were all read from a single sample in a study of T-cell reconstitution after alpha-beta-depleted transplantation in children. Library preparation (for TCRbeta) was performed with unique molecular identifiers. TCRdb independently ran MiXCR on the PCR reads; one entry per CDR3 protein. This table holds 440,000 or so distinct CDR3 sequences, about 40% found once. Source: PBMCs, taken before TCRalphabeta/CD19-depleted stem cell transplant. These receptors came from a girl aged 2-10 years with aplastic anemia, due to receive a stem cell transplant.

The V gene is TRBV29-1, the J gene TRBJ2-7, with a tentative D call TRBD2 (5 bases). This CDR3 comprises 13 residues. Looked up from germline, CDR1 is SQVTM and CDR2 is ANQGSEA. Trimming shortened V by 4 bases and J by 2 bases, and 12 bases separated the two germline ends. CDR3 protein: CSVVALSPYEQYF. CDR3 in DNA: TGCAGCGTTGTAGCGCTTTCCCCCTACGAGCAGTACTTC.

V is TRBV6-2 or TRBV6-3 and J is TRBJ2-1, with 9 bases identical to TRBD2. This CDR3 region has 16 residues. Germline-derived CDR1 and CDR2 are MNHEY and SVGEGT. J lost 10 bases, V lost 3 bases, and 13 bases had no gene match. CDR3 amino acids: CASSYPGLAGSGEQFF. As DNA, the CDR3 is TGTGCCAGCAGTTATCCGGGACTAGCCGGGTCGGGCGAGCAGTTCTTC.

The sample holds a few counts of this clonotype. In nucleotides, the CDR3 is TGTGCCAGCAGTAAGGGAGAGGTTAACTACGAGCAGTACTTC. This gives the protein CASSKGEVNYEQYF. The chain uses TRBV6-1 and TRBJ2-7; a weak D match, TRBD2 (5 bases). This CDR3 region has 14 residues. Germline CDR1 and CDR2: MNHNS and SASEGT. The V gene lost 5 bases and the J gene lost 3 bases, with 14 bases spanning the gap.

The rearrangement joins TRBV10-2 to TRBJ2-3; no definite D call. The CDR3 spans 14 residues. Germline lookup yields CDR1 WSHSY and CDR2 SAAADI. V was shortened by 8 bases and J by 1 base, with 13 bases between the two germline ends. The CDR3, as DNA: TGCGCCAGCGCCGATCCCGGCGGCACAGATACGCAGTATTTT. Amino acid sequence: CASADPGGTDTQYF.

This clonotype was recorded many times. This chain uses TRBV12-3 or TRBV12-4 with TRBJ2-2; 13 nucleotides match TRBD2. This CDR3 comprises 17 residues. The trim removed 5 bases at V and 0 bases at J, leaving 3 bases unmatched. The CDR3 loop reads CASSRTSGRANTGELFF. CDR3 in DNA: TGTGCCAGCAGTCGGACTAGCGGGAGAGCGAACACCGGGGAGCTGTTTTTT.

The genes are TRBV2 and TRBJ2-1; D remains unclear. V lost 2 bases and J lost 1, with 9 bases in between. Germline V CDR1 and CDR2: SNHLY, FYNNEI. This CDR3 has 15 amino acids. Written as DNA, the CDR3 is TGTGCCAGCAGTGAACGCGATCGTTCCTACAATGAGCAGTTCTTC. This gives the protein CASSERDRSYNEQFF.